This T cell receptor beta chain was obtained from a study of CD8+CD57+ T cells in acquired aplastic anemia. Whole-study context: Average DNA yield from sorted CD4+ and CD8+ cells was around 3.2 ug.

Profiling of TCR beta VDJ combinations and CDR3 sequences used genomic DNA as template. From the reads, TCRdb called clonotypes with MiXCR, one entry per CDR3 protein. The sample holds approximately 380,000 distinct CDR3 sequences; about two thirds are singletons and the top ten take 4%. Turning to this clonotype: Its target is unknown. The junction differs from germline at one of its ends, possibly a read error.

Study-wide findings and caveats: Patient and control CD8+ Simpson's diversity was not significantly different. The number of CD8+ CDR3 sequences shared by patients and controls was 25 to 35.

The receptor comes from a human donor in good health, serving as a control. The sample comprised sorted CD4+, CD8+, or CD8+CD57+ T cells (not recorded which) from PBMCs.

CDR3 nucleotides: TGTGCCAGCAGCCGGCAGAGGGGTATGACCCGGGAGCTGTGTTTT. As protein: CASSRQRGMTRELCF. The genes are TRBV15 and TRBJ2-2; D is perhaps TRBD2 (6 bases). Germline values: CDR1 LNHNV, CDR2 YYDKDF (reference sequence). CDR3 length: 15 amino acids.